Listed below are T cell receptor beta chains from one sample, sequenced in a study of vaccination and CD4 T cells after COVID-19. No antigen has been identified for these receptors. Each CDR3 protein is one row after TCRdb ran MiXCR on the PCR reads. The table shows over 10,000 distinct CDR3 sequences, with around 27% occurring only once. The source material was CD4+ T cells from blood, cultured in vitro, sampled before SARS-CoV-2 vaccination. Every receptor here comes from a human donor who received a COVID-19 vaccine. CDR3s include the opening cysteine and the closing phenylalanine or tryptophan. A D gene is named only where the DNA matches it firmly. Clone size is stated in some rows and not others, as once, few, many or a class when expanded.

v_gene: TRBV5-4; j_gene: TRBJ1-2; d_gene: .; len: 20; abundance: .; CDR3aa: CASSLSGGRTVDLGNYGYTF; CDR3nt: TGTGCCAGCAGCTTGAGTGGGGGGAGGACAGTCGACTTAGGGAACTATGGCTACACCTTC
v_gene: TRBV5-4; j_gene: TRBJ1-1; d_gene: .; len: 15; abundance: .; CDR3aa: CASSLFQQGNTEAFF; CDR3nt: TGTGCCAGCAGCTTGTTTCAACAGGGAAACACTGAAGCTTTCTTT
v_gene: TRBV2; j_gene: TRBJ1-6; d_gene: .; len: 16; abundance: large; CDR3aa: CASRDQGVPYNSPLHF; CDR3nt: TGTGCCAGCAGGGACCAGGGAGTCCCCTATAATTCACCCCTCCACTTT
v_gene: TRBV6-1; j_gene: TRBJ2-1; d_gene: .; len: 13; abundance: .; CDR3aa: CASRRSSYNEQFF; CDR3nt: TGTGCCAGCAGAAGGAGCTCCTACAATGAGCAGTTCTTC
v_gene: TRBV20-1; j_gene: TRBJ1-5; d_gene: .; len: 13; abundance: .; CDR3aa: CSASDPQTKTVHF; CDR3nt: TGCAGTGCTAGTGATCCTCAAACCAAGACAGTGCATTTT
v_gene: TRBV4-1; j_gene: TRBJ1-1; d_gene: TRBD1; len: 15; abundance: .; CDR3aa: CASSHPTGGNTEAFF; CDR3nt: TGCGCCAGCAGCCACCCGACAGGGGGAAACACTGAAGCTTTCTTT
v_gene: TRBV7-9; j_gene: TRBJ2-7; d_gene: TRBD1; len: 13; abundance: .; CDR3aa: CASSFRTGDEQYF; CDR3nt: TGTGCCAGCAGCTTTCGGACAGGGGACGAGCAGTACTTC
v_gene: TRBV19; j_gene: TRBJ1-5; d_gene: .; len: 15; abundance: few; CDR3aa: CASSRQVNSNQPQHF; CDR3nt: TGTGCCAGTAGTAGACAGGTAAATAGCAATCAGCCCCAGCATTTT
v_gene: TRBV30; j_gene: TRBJ1-6; d_gene: .; len: 16; abundance: few; CDR3aa: CAWSPVGGTYNSPLHF; CDR3nt: TGTGCCTGGAGCCCAGTTGGGGGTACCTATAATTCACCCCTCCACTTT
v_gene: TRBV6-1; j_gene: TRBJ2-1; d_gene: .; len: 16; abundance: .; CDR3aa: CASSPTGRGRGAEQFF; CDR3nt: TGTGCCAGCAGTCCTACGGGTAGGGGGCGGGGGGCTGAGCAGTTCTTC
v_gene: TRBV25-1; j_gene: TRBJ1-1; d_gene: .; len: 15; abundance: .; CDR3aa: CAGSEFLGFVTEAFF; CDR3nt: TGTGCCGGCAGTGAATTTCTGGGGTTCGTCACTGAAGCTTTCTTT
v_gene: TRBV4-2; j_gene: TRBJ2-5; d_gene: TRBD1; len: 16; abundance: .; CDR3aa: CASSQDTAAGGETQYF; CDR3nt: TGTGCCAGCAGCCAAGATACAGCGGCAGGGGGAGAGACCCAGTACTTC
v_gene: TRBV2; j_gene: TRBJ2-5; d_gene: TRBD1; len: 14; abundance: .; CDR3aa: CASSVRQGGETQYF; CDR3nt: TGTGCCAGCAGTGTCCGACAGGGGGGAGAGACCCAGTACTTC
v_gene: TRBV2; j_gene: TRBJ2-7; d_gene: TRBD2; len: 14; abundance: .; CDR3aa: CASTLAGQHYEQYF; CDR3nt: TGTGCCAGCACCCTAGCGGGACAGCACTACGAGCAGTACTTC
v_gene: TRBV6-1; j_gene: TRBJ1-2; d_gene: .; len: 15; abundance: .; CDR3aa: CASSLGDTRNYGYTF; CDR3nt: TGTGCCAGCAGTCTAGGGGACACCCGTAACTATGGCTACACCTTC